These T cell receptor beta chains were read from a single sample in a study of OX40 agonist ivuxolimab in advanced cancers. Assay: immunoSEQ multiplex PCR; the TCRdb copy retains only in-frame clones and omits some. The table has about 80,000 clones, roughly 94% seen once; the top ten hold approximately 10%. Material: CD4+ or CD8+ T cells sorted from blood, obtained in a trial of the OX40 agonist ivuxolimab. The receptors derive from an adult with an advanced solid tumor such as melanoma, head and neck, liver or kidney cancer. The conserved cysteine and the conserved F or W are not part of the CDR3 here.

j_gene	v_gene	CDR3aa
TRBJ1-1	TRBV7-9	ASSPGTGENTEAF
TRBJ2-3	TRBV6-4	ARGLGTSGTDTQY
TRBJ1-3	TRBV7-6	ASSLGRVSASGNTIY
TRBJ2-3	TRBV9	ASSEGRVTSTDTQY
TRBJ2-2	TRBV27	ASRTGSGELF
TRBJ2-1	TRBV28	ASSWASGLNEQF
TRBJ2-1	TRBV5-4	ASSPRTSGNNEQF
TRBJ1-1	TRBV7-9	ASSLEGTPNTEAF
TRBJ2-5	TRBV4-2	ASSQSPTGLQETQY
TRBJ2-7	TRBV6-6	ASTRTGAYEQY
TRBJ2-3	TRBV7-9	ASSLGWGLDSTDTQY
TRBJ2-2	TRBV19	ASDLAGYTGELF
TRBJ2-3	TRBV6-5	ASSYVVGDTQY
TRBJ2-7	TRBV27	ASSPSGTGRFEQY
TRBJ2-3	TRBV5-6	ASSTDRAPDTQY
TRBJ1-1	TRBV25-1	ASRYPGQGNTEAF
TRBJ2-7	TRBV30	AFRDREKSSYEQY
TRBJ2-2	TRBV19	ASSIEIGGRGTGELF
TRBJ1-2	TRBV9	ASSVSGGVYGYT
TRBJ1-1	TRBV7-9	ASSPGTGRNTEAF
TRBJ2-1	TRBV7-3	ASSFRGGERSSYNEQF
TRBJ2-5	TRBV7-9	ASRWTPQETQY
TRBJ1-5	TRBV25-1	ASSELGMNQPQH
TRBJ2-4	TRBV4-2	ASSQEAQLAGAKNIQY
TRBJ2-7	TRBV4-1	ASSQASGTGPYEQY
TRBJ2-5	TRBV4-3	ASSQAISQETQY
TRBJ1-5	TRBV7-8	ASSLEYTGSNQPQH
TRBJ2-1	TRBV9	ASSIGSGPQGGQF
TRBJ2-3	TRBV21-1	ASSKENVLAGDTQY
TRBJ1-1	TRBV28	ASREPGTVNTEAF
TRBJ2-3	TRBV27	ASRRLGGLGDTQY
TRBJ2-7	TRBV7-9	ASSPPSGSFYEQY
TRBJ1-1	TRBV2	ASVTENTEAF